The 18 T cell receptor beta chains below were found in one sample sequenced in a study of shared clonotypes between healthy human individuals. Clones were read by immunoSEQ multiplex PCR, and TCRdb kept only the in-frame ones, dropping some. Here the sample spans 2,500,000 or so clones, 85% to 95% being singletons. Sequenced input: naive CD4+ T cells sorted from blood. Noted subset: CD45RA+ positively selected. Source of these receptors: a man between 18 and 35 years old in good health.

The chain joins TRBV10-3 to TRBJ1-1, with D possibly matching TRBD1 (6 bases). CDR3 length: 19 residues. The germline V and J ends were trimmed by 10 bases and 4 bases, with 34 bases remaining between them. Germline V CDR1 and CDR2: ENHRY, SYGVKD. CDR3 sequence reads: CATGTNQRGTGTFSTEAFF. DNA of the CDR3: TGTGCCACCGGCACTAACCAACGCGGTACAGGGACTTTCAGCACTGAAGCTTTCTTT.

Note on this clone: Other nucleotide sequences in the sample specify the same CDR3. The chain employs TRBV30 and TRBJ2-7; tentatively, D is TRBD1 (5 bases). The CDR3 contains 12 residues. Trimming removed 2 bases from V and 7 bases from J, with 12 bases in between. The germline V gene has CDR1 GTSNPN and CDR2 SVGIG (reference sequence). The CDR3, as DNA: TGTGCCTGGAGTTCAGGGCCAGGAGAGCAGTACTTC. Translation gives CAWSSGPGEQYF.

This chain links TRBV11-2 with TRBJ2-2; D gene ambiguous. The V end lost 0 bases, the J end lost 6 bases, and 5 bases lay between the germline ends. This CDR3 region has 13 residues. Germline V gene lookup returns CDR1 SGHAT and CDR2 FQNNGV. CDR3 bases: TGTGCCAGCAGCTTAGAGTGGGCCGGGGAGCTGTTTTTT. This translates into CASSLEWAGELFF.

This chain links TRBV18 with TRBJ2-5; a possible D gene is TRBD2 (6 bases). There are 15 residues in the CDR3. In germline, CDR1 is KGHSH, CDR2 LQKENI. V was trimmed by 5 bases and J by 1 base, leaving 14 bases between them. The CDR3 sequence is CASSKNGGPQETQYF. CDR3 nucleotides: TGTGCCAGCTCAAAGAACGGAGGGCCCCAAGAGACCCAGTACTTC.

The V gene is TRBV6-1, the J gene TRBJ1-5; 10 positions match TRBD1. Looked up from germline, CDR1 is MNHNS and CDR2 is SASEGT. The CDR3 consists of 15 residues. After removal of 1 base from V and 6 bases from J, the junction contained 3 bases not matched to a gene. CDR3 region: CASSEGQGAPQPQHF. DNA for the CDR3: TGTGCCAGCAGTGAAGGACAGGGGGCTCCTCAGCCCCAGCATTTT.

This chain uses TRBV18 with TRBJ2-3; no firm D call. Deletions cut 3 bases from V and 0 bases from J, with 16 bases between. This CDR3 is 17 amino acids long. From germline, CDR1 is KGHSH and CDR2 LQKENI. CDR3 amino acids: CASSPVLLASSTDTQYF. DNA of the CDR3: TGTGCCAGCTCACCCGTCCTCTTAGCCTCTAGCACAGATACGCAGTATTTT.

This chain connects TRBV7-2 to TRBJ2-1; D is perhaps TRBD1 or TRBD2 (5 bases each). Trimming took off 1 base at V and 0 bases at J, with 7 bases between the two ends. The CDR3 runs 15 residues. CDR1 and CDR2 from the germline V gene are SGHTA and FQGNSA. The CDR3 spells CASSLGGVSYNEQFF. In DNA, the CDR3 is TGTGCCAGCAGCTTAGGAGGGGTCTCCTACAATGAGCAGTTCTTC.

V gene TRBV11-3 combines with J gene TRBJ1-1; D is possibly TRBD1 (5 bases). From germline, CDR1 is SGHNT and CDR2 YENEEA. Trimming left V 1 base short and J 3 bases short, with 9 bases between. This CDR3 contains 14 residues. CDR3 amino acids: CASSLGRGDTEAFF. CDR3 in DNA: TGTGCCAGCAGCTTAGGTCGGGGGGACACTGAAGCTTTCTTT.

Concerning this clone itself: Other DNA sequences in the sample encode the same CDR3. V gene TRBV6-5 combines with J gene TRBJ1-2; D remains unclear. V shed 2 bases and J shed 4 bases, with 8 bases lying between them. The V gene's germline CDR1 is MNHEY and CDR2 SVGAGI. CDR3 length: 13 amino acids. The CDR3 loop is CASSYGQPYGYTF. For the CDR3, the DNA is TGTGCCAGCAGTTACGGCCAGCCCTATGGCTACACCTTC.

Concerning this clone itself: Other DNA sequences in the same sample also yield this CDR3. The V gene is TRBV7-2, the J gene TRBJ2-2; D is unresolved. Germline lookup yields CDR1 SGHTA and CDR2 FQGNSA. V was pared by 0 bases and J by 4 bases, with 3 bases between. The CDR3 extends over 13 amino acids. CDR3 DNA: TGTGCCAGCAGCTTAGCGGGCACCGGGGAGCTGTTTTTT. It translates to CASSLAGTGELFF.

The rearrangement joins TRBV11-1 to TRBJ2-1; 15 bases agree with TRBD2. This CDR3 is 18 amino acids long. Germline loops: CDR1 SGHAT, CDR2 FQDESV (reference sequence). Trimming at V came to 4 bases and at J to 5 bases, leaving 9 bases not matched to a gene. CDR3 sequence: CASSSGLAGGPANNEQFF. CDR3 coding DNA: TGTGCCAGCAGCTCGGGACTAGCGGGGGGACCTGCTAACAATGAGCAGTTCTTC.

The chain employs TRBV5-4 and TRBJ1-2; 8 bases line up with TRBD1. With 4 bases clipped from V and 5 bases from J, the junction kept 13 bases outside the gene matches. This CDR3 comprises 16 residues. From germline, CDR1 is SGHNT and CDR2 YYREEE (reference sequence). The CDR3 here is CASSLGAGGGEYGYTF. For the CDR3, the DNA is TGTGCCAGCAGCCTTGGGGCAGGGGGCGGGGAATATGGCTACACCTTC. Complete variable domain (other parts from reference TRBV5-4 and TRBJ1-2): ETGVTQSPTHLIKTRGQQVTLRCSSQSGHNTVSWYQQALGQGPQFIFQYYREEENGRGNFPPRFSGLQFPNYSSELNVNALELDDSALYLCASSLGAGGGEYGYTFGSGTRLTVV.

The chain links TRBV2 to TRBJ2-7; D gene uncertain. The CDR3 length is 11 residues. Between the trimmed V and J ends, which lost 2 bases and 6 bases, there was a span of 5 bases. Germline CDR1 SNHLY, CDR2 FYNNEI. In nucleotides, the CDR3 is TGTGCCAGCAGTGAACCAGGCGAGCAGTACTTC. This gives the protein CASSEPGEQYF.

The chain employs TRBV19 and TRBJ2-7; no clear D. Germline V gene lookup returns CDR1 LNHDA and CDR2 SQIVND (reference sequence). V was clipped by 5 bases and J by 4 bases, with 15 bases between them. CDR3 size: 14 residues. The CDR3 spells CASSLDFPPYEQYF. Written as DNA, the CDR3 is TGTGCCAGTAGTCTCGATTTCCCCCCTTACGAGCAGTACTTC.

The chain is built from TRBV6-5 and TRBJ1-2; D is unresolved. The CDR3 length is 13 residues. CDR1 and CDR2 (germline): MNHEY, SVGAGI. V shed 6 bases and J shed 6 bases, with 14 bases lying between them. The CDR3 loop reads CASRTDLFDGYTF. CDR3 DNA sequence: TGTGCCAGCAGGACGGACTTGTTCGATGGCTACACCTTC.

About this clone itself: At the DNA level, this CDR3 is encoded by other sequences in the same sample as well. The chain carries TRBV30 and TRBJ1-5, with D maybe TRBD1 (5 bases). CDR1 is GTSNPN, CDR2 SVGIG, per germline (reference sequence). Trimming left V 1 base short and J 0 bases short, with 7 bases between. CDR3 length: 14 residues. The CDR3 reads CAWSADSSNQPQHF. The CDR3 DNA reads as TGTGCCTGGAGTGCCGACAGTAGCAATCAGCCCCAGCATTTT.

This clone was recorded only once. The chain uses TRBV5-4 and TRBJ2-2; 8 bases align to TRBD2. Germline loops: CDR1 SGHNT, CDR2 YYREEE (reference sequence). Trimming took 4 bases from V and 4 from J; bases not matched to a gene: 12. The CDR3 totals 17 residues. For the CDR3, the DNA is TGTGCCAGCAGCCCCCGACCCGGGGGGGCAGTCACCGGGGAGCTGTTTTTT. Its protein is CASSPRPGGAVTGELFF.

CDR3 loop: CASSPRGLSTDTQYF. The CDR3 nucleotides read TGTGCCAGCAGCCCCCGGGGACTGAGTACAGATACGCAGTATTTT. The gene calls are TRBV7-9 and TRBJ2-3, with D tentatively TRBD2 (6 bases). Germline V gives CDR1 SEHNR, CDR2 FQNEAQ (reference sequence). The CDR3 extends over 15 amino acids. V lost 5 bases to trimming and J lost 3 bases, with 15 bases between them.